These T cell receptor beta chains were read from a single sample in a study of blood T cell repertoires in COVID-19. Some clones are missing from TCRdb's copy, which holds only in-frame ones; the method was immunoSEQ multiplex PCR. The sample has 250,000 to 350,000 clones, just over 85% seen once; the top ten hold 2.5% to 3%. The sample was peripheral blood. The receptors derive from a woman in her twenties or thirties with active or convalescent COVID-19. The CDR3 runs from the conserved cysteine through the conserved F or W. The order of the fields is J gene, clone size, D gene, V gene, CDR3 DNA, CDR3 protein. A D gene is named only where the DNA matches it firmly. Only some rows state a clone size, as once, few, many or a class for expanded clones.

>TRBJ2-3|.|TRBD2|TRBV5-4
TGTGCCAGCAGCCTCAAGAATAGCGGGGGGCTTTTCAGCACAGATACGCAGTATTTT
CASSLKNSGGLFSTDTQYF
>TRBJ1-1|.|.|TRBV5-1
TGCGCCAGCAGCTCGGGACACCCGGGCACTGAAGCTTTCTTT
CASSSGHPGTEAFF
>TRBJ1-5|.|.|TRBV4-2
TGTGCCAGCAGCCAGGAGCTTAGGGGGGGACAGCCCCAGCATTTT
CASSQELRGGQPQHF
>TRBJ2-1|.|.|TRBV12-3/TRBV12-4
TGTGCCAGCAGTTTAATAGGGGTAAATGAGCAGTTCTTC
CASSLIGVNEQFF
>TRBJ1-1|once|.|TRBV7-2
TGTGCCAGCAGCCCTAGCCCGGACAACACTGAAGCTTTCTTT
CASSPSPDNTEAFF
>TRBJ1-5|.|.|TRBV19
TGTGCCAGTAATGCAGGGCCGAACAATCAGCCCCAGCATTTT
CASNAGPNNQPQHF
>TRBJ2-2|.|TRBD2|TRBV9
TGTGCCAGCAGTGGACTAGCGGGGGGCCAGGGCGGGGAGCTGTTTTTT
CASSGLAGGQGGELFF
>TRBJ2-2|.|.|TRBV30
TGTGCCTGGAGGAACGCGGGGGCCAACACCGGGGAGCTGTTTTTT
CAWRNAGANTGELFF
>TRBJ1-2|few|.|TRBV7-8
TGTGCCAGCAGCTTTTTTCCCCTAGCTGGCTATGGCTACACCTTC
CASSFFPLAGYGYTF
>TRBJ1-4|.|TRBD1|TRBV15
TGTGCCACCAGCACCCGGGACAGCCCAAAGGGTGAAAAACTGTTTTTT
CATSTRDSPKGEKLFF
>TRBJ2-1|.|TRBD2|TRBV7-2
TGTGCCAGCAGCTTAGCTACGACTAGCGTAAGTGAGCAGTTCTTC
CASSLATTSVSEQFF
>TRBJ2-4|.|TRBD1|TRBV9
TGTGCCAGCAGCGAAACCGACAGGGCACCTACGCACATTCAGTACTTC
CASSETDRAPTHIQYF
>TRBJ1-2|few|TRBD1|TRBV11-2
TGTGCCAGCAGCTTCCCCGGGACAGGATTTGATGGCTACACCTTC
CASSFPGTGFDGYTF
>TRBJ2-3|.|TRBD2|TRBV28
TGTGCCAGCAGTTTACCGGGGGGGCAAAATACGCAGTATTTT
CASSLPGGQNTQYF
>TRBJ2-1|few|.|TRBV29-1
TGCAGCGTTATTGCTGGGGACTCACGCAGATCCAATGAGCAGTTCTTC
CSVIAGDSRRSNEQFF
>TRBJ2-2|.|.|TRBV12-3/TRBV12-4
TGTGCCAGCAGTTCGACTCACACCGGGGAGCTGTTTTTT
CASSSTHTGELFF
>TRBJ1-5|.|.|TRBV6-5
TGTGCCAGCAGCTTTAATAGCAATCAGCCCCAGCATTTT
CASSFNSNQPQHF
>TRBJ2-2|.|.|TRBV6-5
TGTGCCAGCAGTCCCCCCGCGGGGTATACCGGGGAGCTGTTTTTT
CASSPPAGYTGELFF
>TRBJ1-3|.|.|TRBV9
TGTGCCAGCAGCCTCACCCAGGGGAGCCCTGGAAACACCATATATTTT
CASSLTQGSPGNTIYF
>TRBJ1-5|.|.|TRBV18
TGTGCCAGCTCACCAGAGGCGGGAGGGAGGCAGCCCCAGCATTTT
CASSPEAGGRQPQHF
>TRBJ1-5|.|.|TRBV19
TGTGCCAGTAGTATTGGGGGGAGAAGCGATCAGCCCCAGCATTTT
CASSIGGRSDQPQHF
>TRBJ1-5|.|.|TRBV6-2/TRBV6-3
TGTGCCAGCAGCCTCACCTTACTACCATCAAGAAAGGGGCTTTATGGCAATCAGCCCCAGCATTTT
CASSLTLLPSRKGLYGNQPQHF
>TRBJ1-6|.|TRBD1|TRBV5-6
TGTGCCAGCAGCAGGACAGGGGGCTCACCCCTCCACTTT
CASSRTGGSPLHF
>TRBJ1-5|once|TRBD1|TRBV6-2/TRBV6-3
TGTGCCAGCAGTTTGGGACAGGGTGTTGTGCCCCAGCATTTT
CASSLGQGVVPQHF
>TRBJ1-1|.|.|TRBV12-3/TRBV12-4
TGTGCCAGCAGTTCTAAGGGGGCTGAAGCTTTCTTT
CASSSKGAEAFF
>TRBJ1-1|.|.|TRBV7-9
TGTGCCAGCAGCCCGGGGAGCCGGAACACTGAAGCTTTCTTT
CASSPGSRNTEAFF
>TRBJ1-2|.|.|TRBV13
TGTGCCAGCAGCTCACAGGGCTCAAAAGGCTACACCTTC
CASSSQGSKGYTF
>TRBJ2-1|.|.|TRBV18
TGTGCCAGCTCACAATTCAGGGGTGAGCAGTTCTTC
CASSQFRGEQFF
>TRBJ1-1|.|.|TRBV1
TGCACCAGCAGCCACGGGGGGGACCACACTGAAGCTTTCTTT
CTSSHGGDHTEAFF
>TRBJ1-2|.|TRBD1|TRBV10-3
TGTGCCATCAGTGCCATCACAGGGGACTATGGCTACACCTTC
CAISAITGDYGYTF
>TRBJ1-2|.|.|TRBV19
TGTGCCAGTAGTCGTTCCAGGGATTATGGCTACACCTTC
CASSRSRDYGYTF
>TRBJ2-3|.|.|TRBV5-1
TGCGCCAGCAGCTTAGAGGGTGGAGATACGCAGTATTTT
CASSLEGGDTQYF
>TRBJ1-1|.|.|TRBV5-1
TGCGCCAGCAGCTTGGCAGGGGTGGGGGCTTTCTTT
CASSLAGVGAFF
>TRBJ2-2|.|.|TRBV3-1/TRBV3-2
TGTGCCAGCAGCCAATTTCTCCACGGGGAGCTGCTTTTT
CASSQFLHGELLF
>TRBJ2-3|.|.|TRBV7-2
TGTGCCAGCAGCTTAGACCTCCGGGTCCGTTTGGATACGCAGTATTTT
CASSLDLRVRLDTQYF
>TRBJ2-1|.|TRBD1|TRBV12-5
TGTGCTAGTGGCGCCGGGGACAGGGGTTTGTCCTACAATGAGCAGTTCTTC
CASGAGDRGLSYNEQFF
>TRBJ1-5|.|.|TRBV27
TGTGCCAGCAGTTTAGGGCAGAATCAGCCCCAGCATTTT
CASSLGQNQPQHF
>TRBJ2-1|.|TRBD2|TRBV7-7
TGTGCTAGCAGCTTAGATACTAGCGGGGGGGCCGTCTCCTACAATGAGCAGTTCTTC
CASSLDTSGGAVSYNEQFF
>TRBJ2-1|.|.|TRBV7-3
TGTGCCAGCAGCTCCCTCGGGGAGCAGTTCTTC
CASSSLGEQFF
>TRBJ1-5|.|.|TRBV27
TGTGCCAGCAGTTCTCTTGCGGGGTCCCTCCTATATAGCAATCAGCCCCAGCATTTT
CASSSLAGSLLYSNQPQHF